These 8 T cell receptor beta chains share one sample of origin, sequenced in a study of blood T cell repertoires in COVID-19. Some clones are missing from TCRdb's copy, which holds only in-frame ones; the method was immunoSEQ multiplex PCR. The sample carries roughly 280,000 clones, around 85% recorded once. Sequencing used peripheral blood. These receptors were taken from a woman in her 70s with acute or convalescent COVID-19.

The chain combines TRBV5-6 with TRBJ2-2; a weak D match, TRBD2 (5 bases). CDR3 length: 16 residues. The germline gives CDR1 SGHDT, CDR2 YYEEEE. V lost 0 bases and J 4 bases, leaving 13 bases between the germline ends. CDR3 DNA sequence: TGTGCCAGCAGCTTGGTTGAGCTAGCTCGCACCGGGGAGCTGTTTTTT. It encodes CASSLVELARTGELFF.

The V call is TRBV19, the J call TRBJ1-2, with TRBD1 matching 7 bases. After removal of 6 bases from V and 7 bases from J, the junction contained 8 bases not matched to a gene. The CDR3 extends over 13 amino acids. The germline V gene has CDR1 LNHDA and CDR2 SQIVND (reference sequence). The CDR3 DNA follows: TGTGCCAGTAGGCCCGGGACAGATTTTGGCTACACCTTC. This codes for CASRPGTDFGYTF.

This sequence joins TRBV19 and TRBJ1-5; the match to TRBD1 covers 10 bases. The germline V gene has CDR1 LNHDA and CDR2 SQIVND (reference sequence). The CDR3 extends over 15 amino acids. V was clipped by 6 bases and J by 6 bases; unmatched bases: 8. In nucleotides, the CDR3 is TGTGCCAGTAGGGTGGGGACAGGGGTGGCTCAGCCCCAGCATTTT. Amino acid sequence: CASRVGTGVAQPQHF.

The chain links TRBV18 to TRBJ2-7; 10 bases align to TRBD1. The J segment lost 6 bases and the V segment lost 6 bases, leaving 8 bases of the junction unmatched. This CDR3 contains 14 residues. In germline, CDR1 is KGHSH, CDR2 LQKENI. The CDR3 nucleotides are TGTGCCAGCTCTCCTATCAGACAGGGGGCCGAGCAGTACTTC. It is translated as CASSPIRQGAEQYF. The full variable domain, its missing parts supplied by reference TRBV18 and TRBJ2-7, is NAGVMQNPRHLVRRRGQEARLRCSPMKGHSHVYWYRQLPEEGLKFMVYLQKENIIDESGMPKERFSAEFPKEGPSILRIQQVVRGDSAAYFCASSPIRQGAEQYFGPGTRLTVT.

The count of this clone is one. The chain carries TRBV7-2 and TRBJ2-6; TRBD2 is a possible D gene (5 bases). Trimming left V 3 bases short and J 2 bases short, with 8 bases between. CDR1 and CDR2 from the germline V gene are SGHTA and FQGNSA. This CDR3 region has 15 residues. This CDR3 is CASSFPGAGANVLTF. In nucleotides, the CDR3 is TGTGCCAGCAGCTTTCCCGGGGCTGGGGCCAACGTCCTGACTTTC.

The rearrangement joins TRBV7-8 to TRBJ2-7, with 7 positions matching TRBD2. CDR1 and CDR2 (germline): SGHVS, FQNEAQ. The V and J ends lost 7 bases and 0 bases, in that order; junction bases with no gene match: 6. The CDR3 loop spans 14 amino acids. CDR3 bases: TGTGCCAGCAAAGCCACTAGCGCCTCCTACGAGCAGTACTTC. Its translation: CASKATSASYEQYF.

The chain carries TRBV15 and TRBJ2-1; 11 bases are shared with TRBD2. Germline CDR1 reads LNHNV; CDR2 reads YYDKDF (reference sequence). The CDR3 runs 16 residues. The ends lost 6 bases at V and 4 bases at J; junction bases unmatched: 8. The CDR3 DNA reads TGTGCCACCAGTTCGAGACTAGCGGGGATTTACAATGAGCAGTTCTTC. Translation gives CATSSRLAGIYNEQFF.

This chain's CDR3 is CASSFQGAPVQPQHF. The CDR3 DNA sequence: TGTGCCAGCAGTTTTCAGGGGGCGCCCGTTCAGCCCCAGCATTTT. The V gene is TRBV5-6, the J gene TRBJ1-5, with 8 bases fitting TRBD1. Looked up from germline, CDR1 is SGHDT and CDR2 is YYEEEE. This CDR3 is built from 15 residues. With V trimmed by 5 bases and J by 6 bases, 10 bases remained unmatched.